This T cell receptor (beta chain) appears in the sequencing data of a study of graft-versus-host responses after intestinal transplantation. Overall study context: Multivisceral, liver-intestinal, or isolated intestinal grafts were transplanted into recipients. Recipients across the board were started on anti-thymocyte globulin induction, then kept on tacrolimus and steroids for around three years.

General study points: Present in recipient marrow, GvH clones included some that appeared first in ileum or blood. There was an association between peak levels of circulating GvH clones and early post-transplant HvG declines.

Produced via immunoSEQ multiplex PCR; TCRdb's table is partial and in-frame only. The sample consists of some 55,000 clones, 91% of them appearing once. This CDR3 has 14 amino acids. Germline values: CDR1 MNHNY, CDR2 SVGAGI (reference sequence). About this clone: As yet, its antigen is unknown.

The receptor's source is a human patient who received an intestinal transplant, so some T cells may come from the graft donor. The rearrangement joins TRBV6-6 to TRBJ2-5; possible D gene TRBD2, 6 bases. The closer fit of TRBJ2-7 to the DNA end suggests the J call may be wrong. Sample: PBMCs, taken roughly 660 days after intestinal transplant. For the CDR3, the DNA is TGTGCCAGCAGTTACTCGGGAGGTTCCTACGAGCAGTACTTC. It encodes CASSYSGGSYEQYF.